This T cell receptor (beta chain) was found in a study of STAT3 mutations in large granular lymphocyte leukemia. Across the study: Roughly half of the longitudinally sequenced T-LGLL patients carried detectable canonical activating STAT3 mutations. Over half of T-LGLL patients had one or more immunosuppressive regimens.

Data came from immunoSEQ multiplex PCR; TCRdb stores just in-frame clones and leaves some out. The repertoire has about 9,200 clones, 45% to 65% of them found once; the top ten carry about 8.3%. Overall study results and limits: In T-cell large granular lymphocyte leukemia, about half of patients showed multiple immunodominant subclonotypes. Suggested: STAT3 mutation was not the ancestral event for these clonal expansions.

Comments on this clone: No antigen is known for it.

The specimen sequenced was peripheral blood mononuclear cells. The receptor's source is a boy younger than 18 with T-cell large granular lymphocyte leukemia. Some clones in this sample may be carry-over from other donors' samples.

CDR3 protein: CASSQGGGAGETQYF. CDR3 DNA: TGCGCCAGCAGCCAAGGCGGGGGGGCTGGGGAGACCCAGTACTTC. The chain is built from TRBV4-3 and TRBJ2-5, with TRBD2 matching over 9 bases. The CDR3 loop spans 15 amino acids. V lost 1 base, J lost 5 bases, and 5 bases stayed unmatched. Germline V gene sequence: CDR1 LGHNA, CDR2 YSLEER.